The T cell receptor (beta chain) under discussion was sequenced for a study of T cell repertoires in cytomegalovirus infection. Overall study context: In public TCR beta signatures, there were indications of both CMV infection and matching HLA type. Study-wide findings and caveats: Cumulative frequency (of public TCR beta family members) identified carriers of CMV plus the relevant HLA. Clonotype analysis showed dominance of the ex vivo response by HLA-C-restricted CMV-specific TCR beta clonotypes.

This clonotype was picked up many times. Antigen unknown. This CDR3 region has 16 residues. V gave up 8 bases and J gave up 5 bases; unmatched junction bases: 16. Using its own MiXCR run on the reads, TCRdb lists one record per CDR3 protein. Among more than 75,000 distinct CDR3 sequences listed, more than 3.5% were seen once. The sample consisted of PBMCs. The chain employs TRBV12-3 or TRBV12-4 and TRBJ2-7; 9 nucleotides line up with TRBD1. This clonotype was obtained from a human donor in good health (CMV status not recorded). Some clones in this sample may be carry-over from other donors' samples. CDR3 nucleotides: TGTGCCAGCTCGATCAGAGGACAGGGGATCGTCCACGAGCAGTACTTC. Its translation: CASSIRGQGIVHEQYF.